This note documents a single T cell receptor beta chain sequence. Between the trimmed V and J ends, which lost 5 bases and 2 bases, there was a span of 18 bases. From germline, CDR1 is MNHNY and CDR2 SVGAGI (reference sequence). The CDR3 runs 16 residues. The data were produced by immunoSEQ multiplex PCR, yet TCRdb's version contains in-frame clones alone and is incomplete. The sample lists 130,000 or so clones, about 88% occurring once. This sample stems from a study of blood T cell repertoires in COVID-19. The wider study: Acute and convalescent COVID-19 specimens originated in the United States, Italy and Spain.

Material: peripheral blood. This clonotype was sampled from a human donor with COVID-19, enrolled during active disease. The donor label of this sample is uncertain. The chain carries TRBV6-6 and TRBJ2-5, with D maybe TRBD1 (7 bases). The CDR3 sequence: CASSPHAGQTQETQYF. Here the CDR3 DNA reads TGTGCCAGCAGTCCTCACGCGGGACAGACACAAGAGACCCAGTACTTC.